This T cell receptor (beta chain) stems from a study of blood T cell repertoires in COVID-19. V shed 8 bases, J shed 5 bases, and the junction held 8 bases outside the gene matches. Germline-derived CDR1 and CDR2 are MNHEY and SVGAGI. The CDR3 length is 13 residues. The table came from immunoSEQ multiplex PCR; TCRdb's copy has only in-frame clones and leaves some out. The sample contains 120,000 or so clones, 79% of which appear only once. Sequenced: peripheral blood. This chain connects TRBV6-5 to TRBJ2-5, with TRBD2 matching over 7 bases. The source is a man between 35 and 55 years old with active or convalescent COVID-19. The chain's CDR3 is CASWRARGETQYF. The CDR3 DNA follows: TGTGCCAGCTGGAGGGCGCGGGGGGAGACCCAGTACTTC.